The 19 T cell receptor beta chains reported below all come from one sample, sequenced in a study of cytomegalovirus exposure and HLA in healthy donors (TCRdb year 2017). The library was made by the immunoSEQ multiplex PCR assay. TCRdb's version of the immuneACCESS table is confined to in-frame rearrangements and falls short of the full clone set. An unresolved V gene accounts for under half of the shortfall where checked; the remainder is of unknown origin. This sample is represented by some 130,000 clones; 70% to 85% of them were singletons. The top ten clonotypes cover roughly 27% of the sample. The sample taken for sequencing was PBMCs. All receptors derive from a man aged 30-40 years in good health and CMV-seropositive.

This clone was seen only once. The J gene is TRBJ1-4, the V gene TRBV9; 8 bases map to TRBD1. Per germline, CDR1 SGDLS and CDR2 YYNGEE. This CDR3 is 15 amino acids long. The trim removed 4 bases at V and 3 bases at J, leaving 5 bases unmatched. The CDR3 DNA follows: TGTGCCAGCAGCACGCAGGGGGCCGCTAATGAAAAACTGTTTTTT. This sequence encodes CASSTQGAANEKLFF.

V is TRBV5-1 and J is TRBJ2-1; D is unresolved. The germline V gene has CDR1 SGHRS and CDR2 YFSETQ. CDR3 size: 14 residues. The V and J ends lost 0 bases and 3 bases respectively, with 7 bases between them. The CDR3 coding sequence is TGCGCCAGCAGCTTGGGGCAGAACTACAATGAGCAGTTCTTC. It codes for CASSLGQNYNEQFF.

The CDR3 sequence is CASSRLAGGYEQYF. In DNA form, the CDR3 reads TGTGCCAGCTCACGACTAGCGGGGGGCTACGAGCAGTACTTC. The J gene is TRBJ2-7, the V gene TRBV18, with TRBD2 identical over 13 bases. V dropped 4 bases and J dropped 3; count of bases not matched to a gene: 0. Germline V gene lookup returns CDR1 KGHSH and CDR2 LQKENI. The CDR3 runs 14 residues.

The V and J genes are TRBV15 and TRBJ2-1; 15 bases are a match to TRBD2. The junction had 2 bases not matched to a gene; V was cut back by 0 bases and J by 2 bases. The CDR3 covers 18 residues. Per the germline V gene, CDR1 is LNHNV and CDR2 is YYDKDF (reference sequence). CDR3 bases: TGTGCCACCAGCAGAGATTGGACTAGCGGGAGGGCCTACAATGAGCAGTTCTTC. Its translation is CATSRDWTSGRAYNEQFF.

This clone showed up just once. The rearrangement uses TRBV6-6 and TRBJ2-7; the match to TRBD2 covers 9 bases. Germline assignment: CDR1 MNHNY and CDR2 SVGAGI (reference sequence). The CDR3 is 16 amino acids. The V gene end was trimmed by 0 bases and the J gene end by 5 bases; junction bases not matched to a gene: 8. CDR3 in amino acids: CASSYSAGGPYDEQYF. For the CDR3, the DNA is TGTGCCAGCAGTTACTCGGCGGGAGGGCCATACGACGAGCAGTACTTC.

This rearrangement joins TRBV27 to TRBJ2-3; the D is unclear. V was pared by 6 bases and J by 4 bases, with 5 bases between. The CDR3 has 11 residues. Germline loops: CDR1 MNHEY, CDR2 SMNVEV (reference sequence). DNA for the CDR3: TGTGCCAGCAGATTCGCAGATACGCAGTATTTT. Protein: CASRFADTQYF.

The chain carries TRBV7-3 and TRBJ2-1; 8 nucleotides line up with TRBD1. Trimming removed 4 bases from V and 10 bases from J; junction bases left unmatched: 9. The CDR3 sequence is 14 residues long. From germline, CDR1 is SGHTA and CDR2 FQGTGA. The CDR3 region has the DNA TGTGCCAGCAGCTCTCCCGACAGGGGAATGGAGCAGTTCTTC. It encodes CASSSPDRGMEQFF.

J is TRBJ1-2 and V is TRBV6-6, with D hard to call. The CDR3 is 13 residues long. CDR1 MNHNY and CDR2 SVGAGI come from the germline V gene (reference sequence). V lost 2 bases to trimming and J lost 8 bases, with 12 bases between them. The CDR3 protein is CASSYTGKWGYTF. CDR3 nucleotides: TGTGCCAGCAGTTACACGGGGAAATGGGGCTACACCTTC.

The V and J genes are TRBV4-3 and TRBJ2-3; no firm D call. The CDR3 is 17 residues long. In germline, CDR1 is LGHNA, CDR2 YSLEER. The V end was cut by 2 bases, the J end by 2 bases, with 17 bases between. The CDR3 nucleotides read TGCGCCAGCAGCCAAAGCAAAAGCGCGGTTTCCACAGATACGCAGTATTTT. This sequence encodes CASSQSKSAVSTDTQYF.

This clone has only a few counts. The rearrangement uses TRBV19 and TRBJ1-2; no clear D gene. From germline, CDR1 is LNHDA and CDR2 SQIVND (reference sequence). Between the trimmed V and J ends, which lost 10 bases and 1 base, there was a span of 7 bases. The CDR3 runs to 11 residues. As DNA, the CDR3 is TGTGCCACCCAACTTAACTATGGCTACACCTTC. This gives the protein CATQLNYGYTF.

The V and J genes are TRBV11-3 and TRBJ2-1, with 7 nucleotides matching TRBD2. There are 15 residues in the CDR3. The ends lost 3 bases at V and 2 bases at J; junction bases unmatched: 4. Germline V gene lookup returns CDR1 SGHNT and CDR2 YENEEA. The CDR3 DNA reads as TGTGCCAGCAGCTTCCTCGCGGGGGCCTACAATGAGCAGTTCTTC. It codes for CASSFLAGAYNEQFF.

This rearrangement joins TRBV5-1 to TRBJ2-1, with 14 bases aligning to TRBD2. Trimming cost V 0 bases and J 6 bases; bases outside gene matches: 2. The CDR3 covers 16 residues. The germline CDR1 and CDR2 sequences are SGHRS and YFSETQ. The CDR3 here is CASSLGGLAGVNEQFF. CDR3 in DNA: TGCGCCAGCAGCTTGGGGGGACTAGCGGGGGTCAATGAGCAGTTCTTC.

The J gene is TRBJ1-1, the V gene TRBV29-1; the match to TRBD1 covers 9 bases. V shed 5 bases, J shed 3 bases, and the junction held 7 bases outside the gene matches. The germline V gene encodes CDR1 SQVTM and CDR2 ANQGSEA. The CDR3 is 14 residues long. In DNA, the CDR3 is TGCAGCGTTCACCGGGACAGGGAAGACACTGAAGCTTTCTTT. Its translation is CSVHRDREDTEAFF.

V is TRBV7-9 and J is TRBJ2-3; 9 bases fit TRBD2. This CDR3 region has 17 residues. The V gene's germline CDR1 is SEHNR and CDR2 FQNEAQ (reference sequence). V was clipped by 2 bases and J by 6 bases; unmatched bases: 12. The CDR3 region is CASSLRLGSGSQDTQYF. CDR3 bases: TGTGCCAGCAGCTTAAGGTTAGGTAGCGGGAGTCAGGATACGCAGTATTTT.

The chain uses TRBV7-2 and TRBJ1-2; D is unresolved. This CDR3 is 14 amino acids long. V lost 3 bases to trimming and J lost 5 bases, with 13 bases between them. Germline V gene data show CDR1 as SGHTA and CDR2 as FQGNSA. CDR3 region: CASSLVKEAYGYTF. The CDR3 DNA is TGTGCCAGCAGCTTGGTAAAGGAAGCGTATGGCTACACCTTC.

The chain has TRBV9 and TRBJ2-3, with a possible D match to TRBD2 (5 bases). V shed 3 bases and J shed 8 bases, with 19 bases lying between them. The CDR3 runs to 15 residues. CDR1 is SGDLS, CDR2 YYNGEE, per germline. In nucleotides, the CDR3 is TGTGCCAGCAGCGCCGGAACTAGTGGTGAGGGTACGCAGTATTTT. Protein product: CASSAGTSGEGTQYF.

The chain joins TRBV2 to TRBJ2-7, with 10 bases that match TRBD1. Germline loops: CDR1 SNHLY, CDR2 FYNNEI. The CDR3 runs to 15 residues. Unmatched junction bases numbered 6, after V lost 5 bases and J lost 2 bases. The CDR3 protein is CASSIGQGGPYEQYF. The CDR3 region has the DNA TGTGCCAGCAGTATCGGACAGGGGGGTCCCTACGAGCAGTACTTC.

In DNA, the CDR3 is TGTGCCAGCAGTGATGGACCTGGGGAGAACACCATATATTTT. The encoded protein is CASSDGPGENTIYF. The chain employs TRBV6-5 and TRBJ1-3, with no clear D. V lost 5 bases, J lost 7 bases, and 15 bases lay in between. Germline CDR1 is MNHEY and CDR2 is SVGAGI. The length of the CDR3 is 14 residues.

The gene calls are TRBV4-2 and TRBJ2-7; 9 bases fit TRBD1. CDR1 is LGHNA, CDR2 YNFKEQ, per germline. The V and J ends lost 4 bases and 2 bases, in that order; junction bases with no gene match: 0. This CDR3 is built from 13 residues. CDR3 nucleotide sequence: TGTGCCAGCAGCCGGACAGGGGCCTACGAGCAGTACTTC. It is translated as CASSRTGAYEQYF.